This T cell receptor (beta chain) appears in the sequencing data of a study of T cell responses to AZD1222 COVID-19 vaccine. Points from the study as a whole: Repertoire sampling occurred only after the peak T cell response. Spike was spanned by vaccine-associated CD4 TCRs, with dominance at 160-218 and 743-854. Unmutated variant regions reportedly attract nearly half of all spike-specific TCRs. Donors, mostly white British, included more females; clonal diversity was possibly underestimated.

Data came from immunoSEQ multiplex PCR; TCRdb stores just in-frame clones and leaves some out. Here the sample spans about 120,000 clones, 92% being singletons. Regarding this clone: Antigen unknown.

This CDR3 is built from 15 residues. Trimming left V 4 bases short and J 1 base short, with 13 bases between. The germline gives CDR1 LNHDA, CDR2 SQIVND (reference sequence). This TCR was sampled from an adult in good health. The sample was peripheral blood, taken on day 0 of AZD1222 vaccination. The genes are TRBV19 and TRBJ1-2; D possibly corresponds to TRBD1 (5 bases). CDR3 DNA sequence: TGTGCCAGTAGTACCACCTTGACAGATAACTATGGCTACACCTTC. Its translation: CASSTTLTDNYGYTF.